The entry below gives a single T cell receptor (beta chain) sequence along with its context. The CDR3 is made up of 14 amino acids. V was pared by 1 base and J by 5 bases, with 5 bases of the junction left unmatched. Germline lookup yields CDR1 DFQATT and CDR2 SNEGSKA (reference sequence). TCRdb re-derived calls from the PCR reads in MiXCR, one entry per CDR3 protein. The sample lists roughly 22,000 distinct CDR3 sequences, around three fifths occurring once. This entry comes from a study of vaccination and CD4 T cells after COVID-19. This chain connects TRBV20-1 to TRBJ2-5; 9 bases are shared with TRBD2. This receptor was identified in a human donor who had recovered from COVID-19. Source: CD4+ T cells from blood, taken before SARS-CoV-2 vaccination. This CDR3 reads CSARAAGGGETQYF. DNA for the CDR3: TGCAGTGCTAGAGCAGCGGGAGGAGGGGAGACCCAGTACTTC.